Listed below are T cell receptor beta chains from one sample, sequenced in a study of human T cells and chemical hapten exposure. TCRdb fed the RACE reads into MiXCR, producing one record per CDR3 protein. This repertoire shows tens of thousands of distinct CDR3 sequences, approximately 8% found once; its top ten account for about 1.6%. The sequencing here drew on whole blood, taken in connection with sensitization to the hapten diphenylcyclopropenone (DPC). The receptors originated from a woman under 40 with alopecia areata. Some clones in this sample may be carry-over from other donors' samples. CDR3s include the opening cysteine and the closing phenylalanine or tryptophan. The D gene is left open where the match is weak. Only part of the rows carry a size: once, few, many, or a class if the clone is expanded.

d_call,clone_size,v_call,j_call,cdr3_nt,cdr3_aa
-,-,TRBV7-8,TRBJ1-6,TGTGCCAGCAGCTTAGTAGGGCAGGTTAATTCACCCCTCCACTTT,CASSLVGQVNSPLHF
-,few,TRBV6-6,TRBJ1-2,TGTGCCAGCAGTTACGGCAGGGCGAGATGGGATGGCTACACCTTC,CASSYGRARWDGYTF
-,many,TRBV29-1,TRBJ2-5,TGCAGCGTTGATATCAGGAGGCAAGAGACCCAGTACTTC,CSVDIRRQETQYF
-,many,TRBV6-2/TRBV6-3,TRBJ2-1,TGTGCCAGCTCCGGTGTGGGGTGGGATGAGCAGTTCTTC,CASSGVGWDEQFF
-,many,TRBV5-1,TRBJ1-2,TGCGCCAGCAGCTCCGTGGACAGCTATGGCTACACCTTC,CASSSVDSYGYTF
-,few,TRBV12-5,TRBJ1-5,TGTGCTAGTGGGTACGGGGAACCCCAGCATTTT,CASGYGEPQHF
TRBD1,many,TRBV29-1,TRBJ2-7,TGCAGCGTTATACCCACGGACAGGGGGCACTACGAGCAGTACTTC,CSVIPTDRGHYEQYF
-,-,TRBV5-1,TRBJ2-5,TGCGCCAGCAGCTTTGGGCAGCACCAAGAGACCCAGTACTTC,CASSFGQHQETQYF
-,many,TRBV6-1,TRBJ2-7,TGTGCCAGCAGTGAATTTGCAATGCGGACGCCCACCTACGAGCAGTACTTC,CASSEFAMRTPTYEQYF
-,many,TRBV6-1,TRBJ2-7,TGTGCCAGCAGGGAGACTTACTACACCTACGAGCAGTACTTC,CASRETYYTYEQYF
-,-,TRBV10-3,TRBJ1-2,TGTGCCATCAGGCCCCAGTTGGGTCTTGAGGATGTGTGCTACACCTTC,CAIRPQLGLEDVCYTF
TRBD1,many,TRBV15,TRBJ1-4,TGTGCCACCAGCAGAGCAGGGGGCGGTGAAAAACTGTTTTTT,CATSRAGGGEKLFF
-,many,TRBV15,TRBJ1-1,TGTGCCACCAGCAGAGGTAGGGGTGCCACTGAAGCTTTCTTT,CATSRGRGATEAFF
TRBD1,few,TRBV7-9,TRBJ1-1,TGTGCCAGCAGCTCACTAAACAGGGGGGCGACTGAAGCTTTCTTT,CASSSLNRGATEAFF
-,many,TRBV10-2,TRBJ2-2,TGCGCCAGCTCTCCCAGGGTCAACACCGGGGAGCTGTTTTTT,CASSPRVNTGELFF
-,many,TRBV6-2/TRBV6-3,TRBJ1-2,TGTGCCAGCAGTTACTCCAGGGTCGCTGGCTACACCTTC,CASSYSRVAGYTF
TRBD2,many,TRBV20-1,TRBJ2-1,TGCAGTGCTAGGGTAGCGGGGCGCCCCTACAATGAGCAGTTCTTC,CSARVAGRPYNEQFF